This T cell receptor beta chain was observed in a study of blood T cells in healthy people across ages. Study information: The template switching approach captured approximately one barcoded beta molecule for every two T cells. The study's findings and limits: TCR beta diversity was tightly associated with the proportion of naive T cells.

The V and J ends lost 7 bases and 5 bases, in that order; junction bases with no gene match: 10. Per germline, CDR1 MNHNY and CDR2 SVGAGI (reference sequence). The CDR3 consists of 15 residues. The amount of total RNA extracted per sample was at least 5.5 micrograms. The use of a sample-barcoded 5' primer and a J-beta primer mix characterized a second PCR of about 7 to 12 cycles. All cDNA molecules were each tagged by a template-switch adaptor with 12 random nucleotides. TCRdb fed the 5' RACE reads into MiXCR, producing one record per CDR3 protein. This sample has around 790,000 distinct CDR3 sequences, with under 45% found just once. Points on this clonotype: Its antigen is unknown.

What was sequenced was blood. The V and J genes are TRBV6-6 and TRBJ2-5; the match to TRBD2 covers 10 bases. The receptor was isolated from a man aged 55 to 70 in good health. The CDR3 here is CASTDSGGEEETQYF. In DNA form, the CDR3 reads TGTGCCAGCACCGACAGCGGGGGGGAGGAGGAGACCCAGTACTTC.